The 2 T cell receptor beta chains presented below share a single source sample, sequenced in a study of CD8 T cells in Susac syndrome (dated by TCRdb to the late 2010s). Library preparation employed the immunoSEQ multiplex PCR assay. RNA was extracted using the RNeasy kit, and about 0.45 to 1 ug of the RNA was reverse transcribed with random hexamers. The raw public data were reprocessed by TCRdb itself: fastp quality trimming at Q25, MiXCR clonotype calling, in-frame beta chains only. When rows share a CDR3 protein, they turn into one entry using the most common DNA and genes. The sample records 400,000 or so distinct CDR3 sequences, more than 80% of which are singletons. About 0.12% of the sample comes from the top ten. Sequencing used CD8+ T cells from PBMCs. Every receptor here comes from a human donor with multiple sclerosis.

CDR3 protein: CASSPTGGEAYEQYF. CDR3 bases: TGTGCCAGCAGCCCAACCGGAGGGGAGGCCTACGAGCAGTACTTC. The chain couples TRBV4-2 to TRBJ2-7, with a weak D call TRBD2 (6 bases). The germline V gene encodes CDR1 LGHNA and CDR2 YNFKEQ. The V end was cut by 4 bases, the J end by 2 bases, with 15 bases between. CDR3 length equals 15 residues.

The CDR3 sequence is CASSLVLGDNYEQYF. DNA of the CDR3: TGCGCCAGCAGCTTGGTTCTGGGGGACAACTACGAGCAGTACTTC. The chain employs TRBV5-1 and TRBJ2-7; TRBD1 might be the D (6 bases). Germline CDR1 SGHRS, CDR2 YFSETQ. The CDR3 has 15 residues. V shed 0 bases and J shed 3 bases, with 13 bases lying between them.